Below are 14 T cell receptor beta chains sequenced from a single sample in a study of T cell repertoires in cytomegalovirus infection. No antigen has been assigned to these receptors. Via MiXCR, TCRdb re-called the reads, giving one row per CDR3 protein. Among hundreds of thousands of distinct CDR3 sequences listed, around 30% were seen once. Material: cultured PBMCs, obtained from culture after CMV antigen stimulation. These receptors originate from a human donor in good health (CMV status not recorded). Some clones in this sample may be carry-over from other donors' samples.

This clonotype was picked up many times. The chain recombines TRBV7-2 with TRBJ2-4; weak D call: TRBD1 (5 bases). Germline-derived CDR1 and CDR2 are SGHTA and FQGNSA. Trimming removed 3 bases at V and 0 bases at J, with 12 bases between. The CDR3 is made up of 16 amino acids. The CDR3 sequence is CASSLGLYLAKNIQYF. The CDR3 nucleotides read TGTGCCAGCAGCTTGGGGCTGTACCTAGCCAAAAACATTCAGTACTTC.

This chain uses TRBV6-5 with TRBJ2-1, with D perhaps TRBD1 (5 bases). Trimming removed 0 bases at V and 12 bases at J, with 18 bases between. There are 15 residues in the CDR3. Germline V gives CDR1 MNHEY, CDR2 SVGAGI. CDR3 sequence reads: CASSYSWGPDGSQFF. The CDR3 DNA is TGTGCCAGCAGTTACTCCTGGGGCCCCGACGGGTCGCAGTTCTTC.

The chain employs TRBV4-1 and TRBJ2-7, with D unclear. The germline V gene encodes CDR1 MGHRA and CDR2 YSYEKL. The CDR3 has 17 residues. The germline V and J ends were trimmed by 0 bases and 3 bases, with 18 bases remaining between them. The DNA of the CDR3 is TGCGCCAGCAGCCAAGATAATGGGCCCGTCCCAAACTACGAGCAGTACTTC. Protein: CASSQDNGPVPNYEQYF.

This clonotype has just a few counts. The chain combines TRBV7-9 with TRBJ2-3; TRBD2 matches 10 bases. The germline CDR1 and CDR2 sequences are SEHNR and FQNEAQ (reference sequence). This CDR3 region has 14 residues. J lost 5 bases, V lost 4 bases, and 3 bases had no gene match. CDR3 protein: CASSSAGGGDTQYF. CDR3 nucleotides: TGTGCCAGCAGCTCAGCGGGAGGGGGAGATACGCAGTATTTT.

Remarks on this clonotype: Given a much more abundant clone one base away, this may be a read error. V usage is TRBV7-9 and J usage is TRBJ2-2; D perhaps matches TRBD1 (5 bases). In germline, CDR1 is SEHNR, CDR2 FQNEAQ (reference sequence). CDR3 length: 16 residues. Trimming cost V 5 bases and J 4 bases, with 17 bases left between them. The CDR3, as DNA: TGTGCCAGCAGCCCCCGGACACCGACGAGCACCGGGGAGCTGTTTTTT. This codes for CASSPRTPTSTGELFF.

The rearrangement links TRBV7-4 to TRBJ2-7; 7 nucleotides align to TRBD1. CDR1 is SGHVT and CDR2 is SQSDAQ in the germline V gene. CDR3 length equals 14 residues. The V segment lost 8 bases and the J segment 4 bases; nucleotides outside the gene matches: 11. In DNA, the CDR3 is TGTGCCAGCCTGTCGACAGGGACGCCTTACGAGCAGTACTTC. Protein product: CASLSTGTPYEQYF.

This clonotype was seen a single time. A much larger clone lies one base from this, so it may be a read error. The V gene is TRBV7-9, the J gene TRBJ2-3, with D maybe TRBD1 (6 bases). There are 16 residues in the CDR3. In germline, CDR1 is SEHNR, CDR2 FQNEAQ (reference sequence). CDR3 bases: TGTACCAGCAGCCGCCCACCCGGACAGATCACAGATACGCAGTATTTT. Its translation: CTSSRPPGQITDTQYF. The full variable domain, completed using reference TRBV7-9 and TRBJ2-3, is DTGVSQNPRHKITKRGQNVTFRCDPISEHNRLYWYRQTLGQGPEFLTYFQNEAQLEKSRLLSDRFSAERPKGSFSTLEIQRTEQGDSAMYLCTSSRPPGQITDTQYFGPGTRLTVL.

J is TRBJ1-2 and V is TRBV6-1, with 11 bases identical to TRBD1. Germline CDR1 is MNHNS and CDR2 is SASEGT. V dropped 6 bases and J dropped 7; count of bases not matched to a gene: 13. The CDR3 extends over 16 amino acids. CDR3 DNA: TGTGCCAGCAGCCCCGTCGACGGACAGGGGGCCCGTGGCTACACCTTC. Translation gives CASSPVDGQGARGYTF.

This clonotype was counted between two and nine times. The chain is built from TRBV6-2 or TRBV6-3 and TRBJ1-2; perhaps TRBD1 as D (5 bases). The CDR3 is 14 residues long. Germline lookup yields CDR1 MNHEY and CDR2 SVGEGT. The V end was cut by 6 bases, the J end by 2 bases, with 13 bases between. The CDR3 region is CASRAGRENYGYTF. The CDR3, as DNA: TGTGCCAGCAGAGCCGGCAGGGAGAACTATGGCTACACCTTC.

V is TRBV28 and J is TRBJ2-3; 7 nucleotides line up with TRBD2. The CDR3 is made up of 15 amino acids. CDR1 and CDR2 from the germline V gene are MDHEN and SYDVKM. After removal of 5 bases from V and 0 bases from J, the junction contained 5 bases not matched to a gene. The CDR3 spells CASSPKGLSTDTQYF. In nucleotides, the CDR3 is TGTGCCAGCAGTCCCAAGGGACTAAGCACAGATACGCAGTATTTT.

This rearrangement joins TRBV6-2 or TRBV6-3 to TRBJ2-1; D is unclear. The V and J ends lost 5 bases and 8 bases respectively, with 13 bases between them. The length of the CDR3 is 13 residues. Germline lookup yields CDR1 MNHEY and CDR2 SVGEGT. The CDR3 sequence is CASSPELEYEQFF. The CDR3 DNA reads TGTGCCAGCAGTCCAGAACTTGAGTATGAGCAGTTCTTC.

In its sample, this clonotype was seen many times. The V and J genes are TRBV4-1 and TRBJ2-1; no firm D call. Per germline, CDR1 MGHRA and CDR2 YSYEKL. The CDR3 extends over 15 amino acids. Trimming cost V 1 base and J 1 base, with 8 bases left between them. This CDR3 is CASSQGALSYNEQFF. The CDR3 region has the DNA TGCGCCAGCAGCCAAGGTGCACTTTCCTACAATGAGCAGTTCTTC.

This clonotype was detected once. The chain couples TRBV12-3 or TRBV12-4 to TRBJ1-5; D gene ambiguous. The CDR3 contains 15 residues. Trimming removed 6 bases at V and 2 bases at J, with 14 bases between. The CDR3 DNA follows: TGTGCCAGCAGCCACCTGGGCCTGGGCAATCAGCCCCAGCATTTT. Amino acids: CASSHLGLGNQPQHF.

A single count supports this clonotype. The V call is TRBV6-6, the J call TRBJ1-5; TRBD1 aligns across 7 bases. Germline V gene sequence: CDR1 MNHNY, CDR2 SVGAGI (reference sequence). The V gene end was trimmed by 2 bases and the J gene end by 1 base; junction bases not matched to a gene: 8. This CDR3 contains 17 residues. This chain's CDR3 is CASSYRFTGDSNQPQHF. The CDR3 DNA is TGTGCCAGCAGTTACCGCTTCACAGGGGACAGCAATCAGCCCCAGCATTTT.